Listed below are T cell receptor beta chains from one sample, sequenced in a study of cytomegalovirus exposure and HLA in healthy donors. TCRdb's copy holds only in-frame clones and misses some; the assay was immunoSEQ multiplex PCR. In the table there are more than 90,000 clones, about 87% of which are singletons. Sequenced input: PBMCs. All receptors derive from a man between 18 and 29 years old in good health and CMV-seronegative. Each CDR3 is given with its conserved first and last residue. The order of the fields is V gene, clone size, CDR3 protein. Only some rows state a clone size, as once, few, many or a class for expanded clones.

V: TRBV6-6
size: -
CDR3: CASNYPRQSGANVLTF

V: TRBV11-2
size: -
CDR3: CASIKKRDSRAEQYF

V: TRBV7-2
size: -
CDR3: CASRSSGGASSYEQYF

V: TRBV29-1
size: -
CDR3: CSARGSSGNTIYF

V: TRBV14
size: -
CDR3: CASSQDQGPYGYTF

V: TRBV2
size: -
CDR3: CASSLQGYTEAFF

V: TRBV25-1
size: few
CDR3: CASSPGQEAFF

V: TRBV18
size: -
CDR3: CASSPAFGGGAGETQYF

V: TRBV7-9
size: -
CDR3: CASSLRIGGTSYEQYF

V: TRBV2
size: -
CDR3: CASSTTTGTPYGYTF

V: TRBV7-2
size: -
CDR3: CASSRSSGSYSYNEQFF